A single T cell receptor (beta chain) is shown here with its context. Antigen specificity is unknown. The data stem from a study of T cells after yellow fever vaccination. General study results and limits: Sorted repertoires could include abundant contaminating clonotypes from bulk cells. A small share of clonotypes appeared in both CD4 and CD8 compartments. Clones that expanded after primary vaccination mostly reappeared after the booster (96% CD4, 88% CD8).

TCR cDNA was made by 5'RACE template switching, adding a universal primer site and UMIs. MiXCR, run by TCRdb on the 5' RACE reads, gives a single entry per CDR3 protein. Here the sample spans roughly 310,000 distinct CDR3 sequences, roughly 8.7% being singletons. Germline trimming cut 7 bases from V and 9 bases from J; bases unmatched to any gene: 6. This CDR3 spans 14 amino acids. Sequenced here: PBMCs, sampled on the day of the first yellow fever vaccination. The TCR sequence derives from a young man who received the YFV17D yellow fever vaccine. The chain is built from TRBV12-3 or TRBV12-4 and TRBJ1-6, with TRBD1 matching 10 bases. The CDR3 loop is CASTFGTGASPLHF. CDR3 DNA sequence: TGTGCCAGCACCTTCGGGACAGGGGCTTCACCCCTCCACTTT.